One and the same sample provided the 9 T cell receptor beta chains below, sequenced in a study of T cell repertoires and HLA-DP antigens. Their antigens are not known. Data came from immunoSEQ multiplex PCR; TCRdb stores just in-frame clones and leaves some out. The sample contains roughly 73,000 clones, about four fifths of which appear only once. Source material: CD4+ T cells from PBMCs. The receptors were sampled from a man aged 55 to 69 in good health and CMV-seronegative.

The genes are TRBV5-1 and TRBJ2-5; 13 bases agree with TRBD2. V gave up 0 bases and J gave up 2 bases; unmatched junction bases: 7. The CDR3 spans 18 residues. Germline CDR1 is SGHRS and CDR2 is YFSETQ. The CDR3 loop reads CASSLGLAGGPRQETQYF. The CDR3 DNA sequence: TGCGCCAGCAGCTTGGGACTAGCGGGGGGCCCGCGTCAAGAGACCCAGTACTTC.

This clone was detected ten times or more. V is TRBV19 and J is TRBJ1-5; possibly TRBD1 for D (5 bases). This CDR3 contains 14 residues. Trimming took off 10 bases at V and 3 bases at J, with 16 bases between the two ends. Germline V gives CDR1 LNHDA, CDR2 SQIVND (reference sequence). CDR3 nucleotides: TGTGCCACCACAAAGGGCAGGGCCAATCAGCCCCAGCATTTT. This encodes CATTKGRANQPQHF.

The chain couples TRBV11-2 to TRBJ2-3, with 14 bases matching TRBD2. The CDR3 consists of 19 residues. J gave up 2 bases and V 5 bases, and 12 bases lay outside the gene matches. Germline V gives CDR1 SGHAT, CDR2 FQNNGV. CDR3 amino acids: CASSRRLAGGRISTDTQYF. Written as DNA, the CDR3 is TGTGCCAGCAGCCGCCGACTAGCGGGAGGGCGGATTTCCACAGATACGCAGTATTTT.

The V call is TRBV28, the J call TRBJ1-1; 7 positions match TRBD1. Germline CDR1 and CDR2: MDHEN and SYDVKM. The CDR3 runs 14 residues. J gave up 0 bases and V 8 bases, and 6 bases lay outside the gene matches. CDR3 sequence: CASGRDSMNTEAFF. In DNA form, the CDR3 reads TGTGCCAGCGGCAGGGACAGCATGAACACTGAAGCTTTCTTT. Full variable domain (remainder filled in from reference TRBV28 and TRBJ1-1): DVKVTQSSRYLVKRTGEKVFLECVQDMDHENMFWYRQDPGLGLRLIYFSYDVKMKEKGDIPEGYSVSREKKERFSLILESASTNQTSMYLCASGRDSMNTEAFFGQGTRLTVV.

The gene calls are TRBV18 and TRBJ2-7; the D is unclear. This CDR3 contains 14 residues. V lost 2 bases, J lost 2 bases, and 10 bases lay in between. Looked up from germline, CDR1 is KGHSH and CDR2 is LQKENI. CDR3 sequence (DNA): TGTGCCAGCTCACCAAATCCTCTCCCCTACGAGCAGTACGTC. The encoded protein is CASSPNPLPYEQYV.

This chain connects TRBV9 to TRBJ2-5, with D uncertain. The CDR3 length is 10 residues. V lost 7 bases and J lost 3, with 4 bases in between. CDR1 and CDR2 from the germline V gene are SGDLS and YYNGEE. DNA of the CDR3: TGTGCCAGCCATGAAGAGACCCAGTACTTC. Encoded protein: CASHEETQYF.

This clone was picked up one time. The chain recombines TRBV7-2 with TRBJ2-1; 7 bases are shared with TRBD2. Germline values: CDR1 SGHTA, CDR2 FQGNSA. CDR3 size: 15 residues. After removal of 5 bases from V and 4 bases from J, the junction contained 8 bases not matched to a gene. The CDR3 DNA is TGTGCCAGCAGCGCTGGGACTAACCTATACAATGAGCAGTTCTTC. Translation: CASSAGTNLYNEQFF.

This clone came up a few times. The CDR3 is CASSIDRQNTEAFF. As DNA, the CDR3 is TGTGCCAGCAGTATTGACAGGCAGAACACTGAAGCTTTCTTT. The rearrangement links TRBV27 to TRBJ1-1; weak D call: TRBD1 (6 bases). Germline V gives CDR1 MNHEY, CDR2 SMNVEV (reference sequence). V was trimmed by 5 bases and J by 1 base, leaving 11 bases between them. The CDR3 covers 14 residues.

The genes are TRBV6-6 and TRBJ1-4; possible D gene TRBD1, 5 bases. Trimming stripped 5 bases from V and 6 bases from J, with 13 bases between. This CDR3 spans 14 amino acids. CDR1 is MNHNY, CDR2 SVGAGI, per germline (reference sequence). The CDR3 nucleotides are TGTGCCAGCAGTGGCAGGGAAGTCTATGAAAAACTGTTTTTT. Amino acid sequence: CASSGREVYEKLFF.